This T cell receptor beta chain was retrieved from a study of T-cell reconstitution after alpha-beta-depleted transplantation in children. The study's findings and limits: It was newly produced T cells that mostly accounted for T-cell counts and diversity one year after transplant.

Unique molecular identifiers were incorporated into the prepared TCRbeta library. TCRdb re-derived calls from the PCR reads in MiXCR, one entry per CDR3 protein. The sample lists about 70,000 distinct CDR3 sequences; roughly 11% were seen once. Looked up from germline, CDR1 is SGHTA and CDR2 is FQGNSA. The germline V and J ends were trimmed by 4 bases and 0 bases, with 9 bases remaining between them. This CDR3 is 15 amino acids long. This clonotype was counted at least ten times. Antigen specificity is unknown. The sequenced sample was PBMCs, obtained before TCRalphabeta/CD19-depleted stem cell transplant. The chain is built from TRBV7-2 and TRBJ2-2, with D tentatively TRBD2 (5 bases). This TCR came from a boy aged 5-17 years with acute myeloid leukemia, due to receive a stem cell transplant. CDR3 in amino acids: CASSYDYPNTGELFF. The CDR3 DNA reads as TGTGCCAGCAGCTATGACTACCCGAACACCGGGGAGCTGTTTTTT.